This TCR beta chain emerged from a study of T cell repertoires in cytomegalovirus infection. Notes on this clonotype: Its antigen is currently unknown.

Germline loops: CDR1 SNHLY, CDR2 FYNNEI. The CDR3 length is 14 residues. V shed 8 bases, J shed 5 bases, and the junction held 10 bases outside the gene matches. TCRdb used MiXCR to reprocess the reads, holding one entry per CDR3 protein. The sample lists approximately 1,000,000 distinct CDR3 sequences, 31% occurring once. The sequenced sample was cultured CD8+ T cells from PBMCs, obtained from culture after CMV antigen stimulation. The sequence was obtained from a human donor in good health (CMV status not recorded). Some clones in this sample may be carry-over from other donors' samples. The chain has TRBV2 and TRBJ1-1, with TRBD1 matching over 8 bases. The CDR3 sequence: CASPEGTGGTEAFF. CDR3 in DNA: TGTGCCAGCCCGGAGGGCACAGGGGGGACTGAAGCTTTCTTT.